This TCR beta chain was captured by sequencing in a study of cytomegalovirus exposure and HLA in healthy donors. Study-wide results and limits: The study recorded more than 150 TCR beta chains that were cytomegalovirus-associated. The authors considered a cluster of highly shared sequence variants likely to be a sequencing artifact. In vitro confirmation showed three CMV-associated chains to be CMV antigen specific.

It was with 60 Vbeta and 13 Jbeta primers that the PCR ran. Some clones are missing from TCRdb's copy, which holds only in-frame ones; the method was immunoSEQ multiplex PCR. Of 90,000 to 120,000 clones listed, around 72% are singletons. The CDR3 contains 14 residues. Germline V gene data show CDR1 as MNHNY and CDR2 as SVGAGI (reference sequence). The ends lost 7 bases at V and 4 bases at J; junction bases unmatched: 5. A remark on this clone: Its matching antigen is unknown.

The sequencing sample was made of PBMCs. V usage is TRBV6-6 and J usage is TRBJ1-3, with 9 bases lining up with TRBD1. This clonotype was obtained from a woman aged 40-49 years in good health and CMV-seropositive. The chain's CDR3 is CASIIGQGGNTIYF. The CDR3, as DNA: TGTGCCAGCATAATCGGACAGGGGGGAAACACCATATATTTT.